A single sample is the source of the 4 T cell receptor beta chains below, sequenced in a study of T cell changes during pregnancy in multiple sclerosis. Some clones are missing from TCRdb's copy, which holds only in-frame ones; the method was immunoSEQ multiplex PCR. The table includes around 57,000 clones, approximately 91% detected once. Specimen: peripheral blood, collected in the second trimester of pregnancy. The receptors were gathered from a female donor with multiple sclerosis, enrolled in a pregnancy study.

The chain couples TRBV5-6 to TRBJ1-2; D not resolved. V was cut by 3 bases and J by 7 bases, with 13 bases left in between. The length of the CDR3 is 13 residues. Germline CDR1 and CDR2: SGHDT and YYEEEE. The chain's CDR3 is CASSSGGGFGYTF. CDR3 DNA sequence: TGTGCCAGCAGCTCGGGAGGTGGGTTTGGCTACACCTTC.

This clone was recorded only once. The chain combines TRBV2 with TRBJ1-2; D call uncertain. CDR1 is SNHLY, CDR2 FYNNEI, per germline. V lost 4 bases and J lost 2, with 11 bases in between. This CDR3 spans 14 amino acids. CDR3 region: CASSAQANNYGYTF. CDR3 DNA sequence: TGTGCCAGCAGTGCTCAGGCCAACAACTATGGCTACACCTTC.

This chain connects TRBV7-9 to TRBJ2-5; TRBD1 aligns across 11 bases. The CDR3 runs 16 residues. V was clipped by 5 bases and J by 3 bases; unmatched bases: 8. Germline V gene lookup returns CDR1 SEHNR and CDR2 FQNEAQ (reference sequence). The CDR3 sequence: CASSHGTGGSEETQYF. The CDR3 DNA reads TGTGCCAGCAGCCATGGGACAGGGGGATCGGAAGAGACCCAGTACTTC. Complete variable domain (other parts from reference TRBV7-9 and TRBJ2-5): DTGVSQNPRHKITKRGQNVTFRCDPISEHNRLYWYRQTLGQGPEFLTYFQNEAQLEKSRLLSDRFSAERPKGSFSTLEIQRTEQGDSAMYLCASSHGTGGSEETQYFGPGTRLLVL.

V is TRBV15 and J is TRBJ2-2, with TRBD2 matching over 12 bases. This CDR3 contains 18 residues. V lost 0 bases to trimming and J lost 3 bases; unmatched junction nucleotides: 5. Germline lookup yields CDR1 LNHNV and CDR2 YYDKDF (reference sequence). In DNA form, the CDR3 reads TGTGCCACCAGCAGAGAACAACTAGCGGGGGGCTACACCGGGGAGCTGTTTTTT. Its translation is CATSREQLAGGYTGELFF.